These T cell receptor beta chains were read from a single sample in a study of cytomegalovirus exposure and HLA in healthy donors. Data came from immunoSEQ multiplex PCR; TCRdb stores just in-frame clones and leaves some out. The table shows about 160,000 clones, with about 80% occurring only once. The source material was PBMCs. The receptors stem from a female donor in good health and CMV-seronegative. CDR3s include the opening cysteine and the closing phenylalanine or tryptophan. For some rows the clone size is stated as once, few or many, or as a class when expanded; others skip it.

TRBJ1-1,NA,TRBV6-6,CASSYQENTEAFF
TRBJ2-5,NA,TRBV13,CASSLKGLTQYF
TRBJ1-1,NA,TRBV5-1,CASSFIDRGSLDLQNTEAFF
TRBJ2-7,NA,TRBV30,CAWSVGNEQYF
TRBJ1-2,few,TRBV28,CASIIQQGLGGYTF
TRBJ2-5,NA,TRBV5-1,CASNSGTGAETQYF
TRBJ2-7,NA,TRBV5-1,CASSLMEEQYF
TRBJ1-1,NA,TRBV9,CASSTTAGRMNTEAFF
TRBJ2-3,NA,TRBV6-5,CASSRGQGFVDTQYF
TRBJ2-5,NA,TRBV30,CAWSGGPTQYF
TRBJ1-6,once,TRBV30,CAWSRGRDNSPLHF
TRBJ1-2,NA,TRBV5-4,CASRLPGQGVGGYTF
TRBJ1-1,few,TRBV30,CAWRASTEAFF
TRBJ1-1,NA,TRBV10-3,CAISGPGGSTEAFF
TRBJ2-5,NA,TRBV10-3,CAISAPDAGQETQYF
TRBJ2-5,NA,TRBV30,CAWNRGPSQETQYF
TRBJ1-4,NA,TRBV5-1,CASSRTGGLSEKLFF
TRBJ1-1,NA,TRBV2,CASSETPGSGEAFF
TRBJ1-1,once,TRBV19,CASSIERTGNTEAFF
TRBJ2-7,NA,TRBV5-1,CASSVTGLHEQYF
TRBJ2-1,NA,TRBV7-6,CASSLLSGGGYNEQFF
TRBJ2-6,NA,TRBV7-9,CTGDRASGANVLTF
TRBJ2-1,NA,TRBV27,CASSRAGGLAGVRANEQFF
TRBJ1-1,NA,TRBV28,CASSSGNTEAFF
TRBJ1-2,NA,TRBV18,CASSPPDRYGYTF
TRBJ1-2,few,TRBV6-1,CASTESGNYGYTF
TRBJ2-7,NA,TRBV7-6,CASSLGDGAYEQYF
TRBJ1-5,once,TRBV6-6,CASSSGGWEPQHF